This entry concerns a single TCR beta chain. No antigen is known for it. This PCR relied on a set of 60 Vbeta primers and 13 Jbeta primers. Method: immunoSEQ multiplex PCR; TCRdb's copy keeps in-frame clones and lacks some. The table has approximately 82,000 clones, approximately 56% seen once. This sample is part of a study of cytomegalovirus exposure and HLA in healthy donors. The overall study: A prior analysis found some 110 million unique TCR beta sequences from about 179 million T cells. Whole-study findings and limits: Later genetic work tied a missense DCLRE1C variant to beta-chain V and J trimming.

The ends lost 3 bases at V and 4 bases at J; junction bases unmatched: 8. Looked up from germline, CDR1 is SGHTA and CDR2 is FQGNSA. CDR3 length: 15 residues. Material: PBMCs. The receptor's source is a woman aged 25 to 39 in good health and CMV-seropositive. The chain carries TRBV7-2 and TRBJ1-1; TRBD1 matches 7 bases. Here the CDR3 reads CASSLAGSGGTEAFF. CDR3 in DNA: TGTGCCAGCAGCTTGGCGGGTTCAGGGGGCACTGAAGCTTTCTTT. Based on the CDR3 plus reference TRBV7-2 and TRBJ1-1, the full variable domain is GAGVSQSPSNKVTEKGKDVELRCDPISGHTALYWYRQSLGQGLEFLIYFQGNSAPDKSGLPSDRFSAERTGGSVSTLTIQRTQQEDSAVYLCASSLAGSGGTEAFFGQGTRLTVV.